The T cell receptor (beta chain) under discussion was sequenced for a study of T cell responses to AZD1222 COVID-19 vaccine. Regarding the study as a whole: Repertoires were obtained solely post-peak T cell response. Reportedly, nearly half the spike-specific TCRs target unmutated variant regions.

The germline gives CDR1 SGHNT, CDR2 YYREEE (reference sequence). This CDR3 is built from 18 residues. Deletions cut 5 bases from V and 1 base from J, with 19 bases between. As for this clone: The antigen is unknown.

TCRdb's table, derived via immunoSEQ multiplex PCR, lists solely in-frame clones and lacks some. The table has about 76,000 clones, roughly 84% seen once. The starting material was peripheral blood, obtained on day 0 of AZD1222 vaccination. The chain joins TRBV5-4 to TRBJ1-6; D may be TRBD1 (6 bases). This sequence originates from an adult in good health. The CDR3 DNA sequence: TGTGCCAGCAGTCGGGGGGGGGCGAGGAGATCCTATAATTCACCCCTCCACTTT. Translated, it gives CASSRGGARRSYNSPLHF.